The 21 T cell receptor beta chains given below trace back to one sample, sequenced in a study of metastatic and nonmetastatic thyroid tumors. TCRdb re-called clones from the PCR reads using MiXCR. The sample has some 5,000 clones; 25% to 35% are singletons. Patients were all untreated before their thyroid surgery. Source material: adjacent normal tissue. The receptor set was obtained from a female donor with papillary thyroid cancer or a benign thyroid nodule (not recorded which). Some clones in this sample may be carry-over from other donors' samples.

Concerning this clone: A read error may produce the germline difference seen at one junction end. The rearrangement links TRBV18 to TRBJ2-2; tentatively, D is TRBD1 or TRBD2 (6 bases each). Germline CDR1 is KGHSH and CDR2 is LQKENI. The CDR3 runs to 17 residues. The chain's CDR3 is CASPPPRGQVYTGELFF. The CDR3 nucleotides read TGTGCCAGCCCACCACCTCGGGGGCAAGTTTACACCGGGGAGCTGTTTTTT.

This clone has more than one count but fewer than ten. At one end the junction does not follow the germline gene, possibly because of a read error. The chain couples TRBV20-1 to TRBJ2-3; TRBD1 matches 7 bases. CDR1 and CDR2 (germline): DFQATT, SNEGSKA (reference sequence). This CDR3 spans 15 amino acids. CDR3 loop: CSAASIRDSTDAQYF. In DNA form, the CDR3 reads TGCAGTGCTGCGTCCATCCGGGACAGCACAGATGCGCAGTATTTT.

The rearrangement links TRBV28 to TRBJ2-3, with 9 nucleotides matching TRBD2. V shed 4 bases and J 3 bases; nucleotides not matched to a gene: 14. The CDR3 has 18 amino acids. CDR1 and CDR2 (germline): MDHEN, SYDVKM. The CDR3 region has the DNA TGTGCCAGCAGTTCGTCCGGGACTAGCTGGGGTAGGACAGATACGCAGTATTTT. It specifies CASSSSGTSWGRTDTQYF.

This clone was observed many times. The chain combines TRBV15 with TRBJ1-2; D gene ambiguous. Germline V gene lookup returns CDR1 LNHNV and CDR2 YYDKDF (reference sequence). This CDR3 is built from 14 residues. Trimming took off 1 base at V and 4 bases at J, with 10 bases between the two ends. The CDR3 loop reads CATSRGTGSYGYTF. The CDR3 coding sequence is TGTGCCACCAGCAGAGGTACGGGATCCTATGGCTACACCTTC.

The chain recombines TRBV5-1 with TRBJ2-7; D not certain. V lost 0 bases and J 2 bases, leaving 6 bases between the germline ends. Germline assignment: CDR1 SGHRS and CDR2 YFSETQ. This CDR3 region has 13 residues. The CDR3 spells CASSLEPTYEQYF. As DNA, the CDR3 is TGCGCCAGCAGCTTGGAGCCCACCTACGAGCAGTACTTC.

This clone showed up just a few times. At one of its ends the junction is not consistent with the germline gene, which may arise from a read error. The genes are TRBV27 and TRBJ2-5; D unclear. Germline lookup yields CDR1 MNHEY and CDR2 SMNVEV (reference sequence). CDR3 length: 11 residues. The CDR3 here is CSSTLGETQYF. CDR3 bases: TGTTCCAGCACCCTAGGGGAGACCCAGTACTTC.

Ten or more counts support this clone. The chain uses TRBV2 and TRBJ1-1; unclear D gene. Germline values: CDR1 SNHLY, CDR2 FYNNEI. The CDR3 length is 13 residues. The ends were cut back, 6 bases at V and 1 base at J, with 9 bases in the middle. CDR3: CASSAYENTEAFF. CDR3 bases: TGTGCCAGCAGCGCCTACGAGAACACTGAAGCTTTCTTT.

The chain uses TRBV3-1 and TRBJ2-1; the match to TRBD2 covers 10 bases. Germline V CDR1 and CDR2: LGHDT, YNNKEL (reference sequence). V lost 1 base, J lost 10 bases, and 4 bases stayed unmatched. The length of the CDR3 is 14 residues. The CDR3, as DNA: TGTGCCAGCAGCCAAGGTTGGACTAGCGGCGAGCAGTTCTTC. Residues: CASSQGWTSGEQFF.

V is TRBV30 and J is TRBJ2-1, with a weak D call TRBD2 (6 bases). The V and J ends lost 2 bases and 0 bases respectively, with 14 bases between them. Germline V gene lookup returns CDR1 GTSNPN and CDR2 SVGIG (reference sequence). CDR3 length equals 16 residues. The CDR3 DNA sequence: TGTGCCTGGAGTTCCGGACTCGGGGGCTCCTACAATGAGCAGTTCTTC. Amino acid sequence: CAWSSGLGGSYNEQFF.

This clone is deemed medium-sized. The chain carries TRBV7-9 and TRBJ2-7; D is possibly TRBD2 (7 bases). Trimming shortened V by 10 bases and J by 5 bases, and 15 bases separated the two germline ends. Germline values: CDR1 SEHNR, CDR2 FQNEAQ (reference sequence). CDR3 length: 12 amino acids. The CDR3 nucleotides read TGTGCCATAGACCTAGGGGGGGACGAGCAGTACTTC. Its translation: CAIDLGGDEQYF. Full variable domain (outside the CDR3, taken from reference TRBV7-9 and TRBJ2-7): DTGVSQNPRHKITKRGQNVTFRCDPISEHNRLYWYRQTLGQGPEFLTYFQNEAQLEKSRLLSDRFSAERPKGSFSTLEIQRTEQGDSAMYLCAIDLGGDEQYFGPGTRLTVT.

V usage is TRBV28 and J usage is TRBJ1-1, with D unresolved. V lost 3 bases to trimming and J lost 7 bases, with 6 bases between them. This CDR3 has 11 residues. Germline values: CDR1 MDHEN, CDR2 SYDVKM. CDR3 sequence (DNA): TGTGCCAGCAGTTTGGACGGTGAAGCTTTCTTT. It codes for CASSLDGEAFF.

This clone occurred a few times. The chain joins TRBV28 to TRBJ1-3, with 7 bases that match TRBD1. Germline lookup yields CDR1 MDHEN and CDR2 SYDVKM. V was clipped by 4 bases and J by 0 bases; unmatched bases: 6. The CDR3 sequence is 16 residues long. The CDR3 loop reads CASSSPGQSSGNTIYF. Here the CDR3 DNA reads TGTGCCAGCAGTTCACCGGGACAGAGCTCTGGAAACACCATATATTTT.

About this clone: A much larger clone lies one base from this, so it may be a read error. The CDR3 spells CASSCRDAHGYTF. DNA of the CDR3: TGTGCCAGCAGTTGTCGGGACGCACATGGCTACACCTTC. The chain employs TRBV6-2 or TRBV6-3 and TRBJ1-2; D perhaps matches TRBD1 (5 bases). This CDR3 has 13 amino acids. Per germline, CDR1 MNHEY and CDR2 SVGEGT. The germline V and J ends were trimmed by 4 bases and 6 bases, with 12 bases remaining between them.

V gene TRBV5-1 combines with J gene TRBJ2-1; the match to TRBD2 covers 16 bases. With V trimmed by 7 bases and J by 10 bases, 5 bases remained unmatched. Germline loops: CDR1 SGHRS, CDR2 YFSETQ. CDR3 length: 14 residues. The CDR3 spells CASPGLAGGWEQFF. The DNA of the CDR3 is TGCGCCAGCCCGGGACTAGCGGGGGGGTGGGAGCAGTTCTTC.

This chain joins TRBV27 and TRBJ2-1, with 9 bases matching TRBD2. The CDR3 runs 14 residues. V dropped 7 bases and J dropped 6; count of bases not matched to a gene: 7. Germline V CDR1 and CDR2: MNHEY, SMNVEV (reference sequence). The CDR3 here is CASTVSGRFNEQFF. CDR3 coding DNA: TGTGCCAGCACCGTTAGCGGGAGATTCAATGAGCAGTTCTTC.

Within the sample, this clone is medium-sized. The chain couples TRBV20-1 to TRBJ1-4; TRBD1 matches at 9 bases. This CDR3 contains 12 residues. CDR1 and CDR2 (germline): DFQATT, SNEGSKA (reference sequence). J lost 8 bases, V lost 3 bases, and 1 base had no gene match. The CDR3 protein is CSASTGGEKLFF. The CDR3, as DNA: TGCAGTGCTAGCACAGGGGGCGAAAAACTGTTTTTT.

Sample share makes this clone medium-sized. The rearrangement joins TRBV7-9 to TRBJ2-2; D is unresolved. Germline lookup yields CDR1 SEHNR and CDR2 FQNEAQ (reference sequence). Trimming shortened V by 11 bases and J by 0 bases, and 7 bases separated the two germline ends. This CDR3 spans 12 amino acids. For the CDR3, the DNA is TGTGCCCACATTACGAACACCGGGGAGCTGTTTTTT. Protein product: CAHITNTGELFF. The full variable domain, its missing parts supplied by reference TRBV7-9 and TRBJ2-2, is DTGVSQNPRHKITKRGQNVTFRCDPISEHNRLYWYRQTLGQGPEFLTYFQNEAQLEKSRLLSDRFSAERPKGSFSTLEIQRTEQGDSAMYLCAHITNTGELFFGEGSRLTVL.

This clone has ten or more counts. This sequence joins TRBV6-1 and TRBJ1-2; tentative D call: TRBD1 (5 bases). With 5 bases removed from V and 5 bases from J, the gap between germline ends came to 21 bases. This CDR3 contains 16 residues. Germline V gene lookup returns CDR1 MNHNS and CDR2 SASEGT. CDR3 nucleotides: TGTGCCAGCAGTACTGGAACAAGCCTCAAGGGGTATGGCTACACCTTC. It encodes CASSTGTSLKGYGYTF.

The sample holds a few counts of this clone. The gene calls are TRBV11-2 and TRBJ2-7; TRBD1 or TRBD2 may be the D gene (6 bases each). V was pared by 1 base and J by 0 bases, with 10 bases between. The germline CDR1 and CDR2 sequences are SGHAT and FQNNGV. CDR3 length equals 15 residues. The DNA of the CDR3 is TGTGCCAGCAGCTTAGGAGGGGGGCGCTCCTACGAGCAGTACTTC. This translates into CASSLGGGRSYEQYF.

This clone was recorded a few times. The chain couples TRBV30 to TRBJ1-1; D may be TRBD1 (6 bases). V was clipped by 0 bases and J by 7 bases, with 12 bases between them. Germline V gene sequence: CDR1 GTSNPN, CDR2 SVGIG (reference sequence). This CDR3 comprises 13 residues. The CDR3 region has the DNA TGTGCCTGGAGTGTCGGCAGGGGAAGTGAAGCTTTCTTT. Translating gives CAWSVGRGSEAFF.

The sample holds many counts of this clone. CDR3 region: CAWSGAGANYGYTF. The CDR3 nucleotides are TGTGCCTGGAGTGGGGCAGGGGCTAACTATGGCTACACCTTC. The V and J genes are TRBV30 and TRBJ1-2, with D possibly matching TRBD1 (6 bases). This CDR3 is 14 amino acids long. Between the trimmed V and J ends, which lost 1 base and 0 bases, there was a span of 9 bases. Germline V gene sequence: CDR1 GTSNPN, CDR2 SVGIG (reference sequence).